Below, one TCR beta chain is given with its context. The germline V gene encodes CDR1 SGDLS and CDR2 YYNGEE. Deletions cut 6 bases from V and 1 base from J, with 13 bases between. This CDR3 spans 14 amino acids. The sample is drawn from a study of blood T cell repertoires in COVID-19. Study details: Samples came from the United States, Italy and Spain, spanning acute and convalescent COVID-19. Sample material is recorded as cDNA or gDNA derived from T cells, B-cell-depleted T cells, or PBMCs.

Per the authors' pipeline: Amplification from reference gene primers served as the basis for estimated nucleated cell counts. Assay: immunoSEQ multiplex PCR; the TCRdb copy retains only in-frame clones and omits some. The V and J calls and clone size were taken over from that table, and D and trimming were inferred from the DNA. The table has approximately 200,000 clones, 87% seen once. The sequenced sample was peripheral blood. The sequence came from a man aged 60 to 75 who had recovered from COVID-19. The chain employs TRBV9 and TRBJ2-5, with D maybe TRBD2 (5 bases). The CDR3 sequence: CASTSGLAQETQYF. In DNA, the CDR3 is TGTGCCAGCACCAGCGGACTGGCCCAAGAGACCCAGTACTTC.